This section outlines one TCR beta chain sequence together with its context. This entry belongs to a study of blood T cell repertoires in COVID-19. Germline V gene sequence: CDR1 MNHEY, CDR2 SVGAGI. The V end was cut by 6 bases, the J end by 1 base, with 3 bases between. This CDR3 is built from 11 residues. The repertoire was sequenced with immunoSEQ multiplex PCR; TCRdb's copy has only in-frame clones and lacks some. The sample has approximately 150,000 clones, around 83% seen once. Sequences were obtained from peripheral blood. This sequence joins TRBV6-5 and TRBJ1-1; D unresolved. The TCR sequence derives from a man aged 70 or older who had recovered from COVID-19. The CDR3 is CASRRNTEAFF. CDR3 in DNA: TGTGCCAGCAGGCGGAACACTGAAGCTTTCTTT.